This note documents a single TCR beta chain sequence. This receptor's antigen is unknown. No base qualities exist here, and no much larger clone lies one base off it. V is clipped by 6 bases and J by 5 bases, and the sequence between their germline boundaries is 15 bases long. CDR1 and CDR2 were assigned from the germline V gene as SGHRS and YFSETQ. Counted from cysteine to phenylalanine, this CDR3 has 15 amino acids. Solely the CDR3 DNA is kept, with 45 bases framed from the first base. According to the study, the label for this sample's treatment or condition signals: in vitro stimulation with specific CMV peptide epitopes to enrich CMV-specific T cells. These data come from a study of T cell repertoires in cytomegalovirus infection (dated by TCRdb to between 2018 and 2020). Looking at the study overall: Recently identified HLA-C-restricted CMV epitopes, whose presentation resists viral immunomodulation, were targeted by peptide stimulations together with well-studied HLA-B-restricted epitopes. Donor HLA type was relevant to the analysis, as public TCR beta signatures indicated carriage of CMV infection together with the matching HLA type.

Points the paper makes about the study in general: The ex vivo response was dominated by HLA-C-restricted CMV-specific TCR beta clonotypes, which also provided the single most frequent clonotype in two of eight donors. In both this cohort and an independent roughly 330-donor cohort, the cumulative frequency of public TCR beta family members distinguished carriers of CMV infection plus the relevant HLA type.

For sequencing, an Illumina HiSeq 1500 was employed. TCRdb passed the public sequencing reads through fastp at Q25 and MiXCR, retaining productive beta sequences. Each CDR3 protein appears once, grouped with its most common genes and DNA. Present in this sample are approximately 730,000 distinct CDR3 sequences, about 30% of which were seen just once. 15% to 20% of the sample lies in the top ten. The receptor was isolated from a human donor in good health (CMV status not recorded). Some clones in this sample may be carry-over from other donors' samples. Specimen: cultured PBMCs, collected from culture after CMV antigen stimulation. Here the chain combines TRBV5-1 and TRBJ1-6, with TRBD1 as a weak D call on 6 bases. CDR3 protein: CASKKGQTHNSPLHF. The nucleotide sequence is TGCGCCAGCAAAAAAGGACAGACCCATAATTCACCCCTCCACTTT.